This T cell receptor (beta chain) was captured in a study of breast tumors, draining lymph nodes, adjacent tissues. In this sample, this clonotype turned up many times. As yet, its antigen is unknown. TCRdb recomputed calls from the multiplex PCR reads with MiXCR, one row per CDR3 protein. The sample records around 170,000 distinct CDR3 sequences, around a third being singletons. Notes on the study in general: Findings are consistent with lymph node origin and intratumoral expansion of most tumor T cells.

The ends lost 4 bases at V and 5 bases at J; junction bases unmatched: 7. This CDR3 spans 17 amino acids. Germline loops: CDR1 SGHTA, CDR2 FQGTGA. Samples came from axillary lymph nodes draining the breast cancer. The rearrangement links TRBV7-3 to TRBJ2-5, with 16 nucleotides matching TRBD2. The sequence came from a female donor with breast cancer. Some clones in this sample may be carry-over from other donors' samples. Input material: axillary lymph node tissue. CDR3 DNA sequence: TGTGCCAGCAGCTCCGGGACTAGCGGGAGGGCCGGGGAGACCCAGTACTTC. It codes for CASSSGTSGRAGETQYF.